This T cell receptor (beta chain) was sequenced for a study of control samples from healthy donors and cancer patients. The table came from immunoSEQ multiplex PCR; TCRdb's copy has only in-frame clones and leaves some out. The sample has fewer than 200,000 clones; over 85% are singletons. V lost 5 bases to trimming and J lost 5 bases, with 6 bases between them. Germline V gene sequence: CDR1 SGHDN, CDR2 FVKESK. There are 11 residues in the CDR3. This clonotype originated in a man aged 25-45 years in good health. The gene calls are TRBV14 and TRBJ2-5, with D perhaps being TRBD1 or TRBD2 (5 bases each). The specimen sequenced was blood. In nucleotides, the CDR3 is TGTGCCAGCAGCTGGGGGGAGACCCAGTACTTC. This encodes CASSWGETQYF.